The 28 T cell receptor beta chains reported below all come from one sample, sequenced in a study of OX40 agonist ivuxolimab in advanced cancers. The library relied on the immunoSEQ multiplex PCR assay. What TCRdb holds here is the immuneACCESS table cut down to in-frame rearrangements. Part of the clones is not present; checked against another copy, under half of the missing clones reflect an unresolved V gene, and the others are unexplained. Across this sample there are 30,000 to 45,000 clones, with roughly four fifths seen only once. 1.5% to 2% of the sample rests with the top ten. The sample here was CD4+ or CD8+ T cells sorted from blood, taken in a trial of the OX40 agonist ivuxolimab. These receptors were obtained from an adult with an advanced solid tumor such as melanoma, head and neck, liver or kidney cancer.

V gene TRBV5-4 combines with J gene TRBJ1-1; no clear D gene. Trimming cost V 2 bases and J 7 bases, with 21 bases left between them. CDR3 length equals 16 residues. CDR1 SGHNT and CDR2 YYREEE come from the germline V gene (reference sequence). The CDR3 spells CASSFGGNGVRLEAFF. Here the CDR3 DNA reads TGTGCCAGCAGCTTCGGTGGGAACGGGGTAAGGCTTGAAGCTTTCTTT.

This rearrangement joins TRBV9 to TRBJ2-7; 7 nucleotides agree with TRBD1. Per germline, CDR1 SGDLS and CDR2 YYNGEE. J gave up 3 bases and V 3 bases, and 9 bases lay outside the gene matches. This CDR3 has 15 residues. CDR3 protein: CASSEGQAEVYEQYF. The DNA for the CDR3 is TGTGCCAGCAGCGAAGGACAGGCGGAGGTCTACGAGCAGTACTTC.

This chain joins TRBV4-2 and TRBJ2-7, with D maybe TRBD1 (5 bases). Between the trimmed V and J ends, which lost 5 bases and 7 bases, there was a span of 15 bases. This CDR3 is 13 amino acids long. Germline V CDR1 and CDR2: LGHNA, YNFKEQ. This CDR3 is CASSSTGLGEQYF. In DNA, the CDR3 is TGTGCCAGCAGCTCCACAGGTCTGGGGGAGCAGTACTTC.

This clone was counted a single time. This chain links TRBV27 with TRBJ1-2, with a weak D call TRBD1 (5 bases). V was clipped by 2 bases and J by 6 bases, with 13 bases between them. Per the germline V gene, CDR1 is MNHEY and CDR2 is SMNVEV (reference sequence). The CDR3 covers 14 residues. The CDR3 coding sequence is TGTGCCAGCAGTTTAATGGGGCATGGGGATGGCTACACCTTC. Its protein is CASSLMGHGDGYTF.

The genes are TRBV4-2 and TRBJ1-6; a weak D match, TRBD1 (6 bases). Trimming left V 5 bases short and J 7 bases short, with 15 bases between. The CDR3 covers 15 residues. Germline V gives CDR1 LGHNA, CDR2 YNFKEQ. CDR3 in amino acids: CASSFGGGGNSPLHF. In nucleotides, the CDR3 is TGTGCCAGCAGCTTCGGAGGGGGGGGGAATTCACCCCTCCACTTT.

The chain employs TRBV9 and TRBJ1-2, with D perhaps matching TRBD1 (5 bases). CDR1 and CDR2 from the germline V gene are SGDLS and YYNGEE. This CDR3 has 13 amino acids. V was cut by 2 bases and J by 5 bases, with 10 bases left in between. CDR3 sequence: CASSVGGVYGYTF. The CDR3 bases are TGTGCCAGCAGCGTCGGGGGAGTTTATGGCTACACCTTC.

V usage is TRBV6-5 and J usage is TRBJ1-4; D is perhaps TRBD1 (5 bases). The V gene lost 1 base and the J gene lost 7 bases, with 13 bases spanning the gap. This CDR3 region has 15 residues. The germline V gene encodes CDR1 MNHEY and CDR2 SVGAGI. The DNA for the CDR3 is TGTGCCAGCAGTTACTTCGGACCGGGGGGTGAAAAACTGTTTTTT. Residues: CASSYFGPGGEKLFF.

CDR3 bases: TGTGCCAGCAGCTTGAAATTGGGCTTTAGGGAGACCCAGTACTTC. Amino acid sequence: CASSLKLGFRETQYF. The chain links TRBV5-8 to TRBJ2-5; D is uncertain. Per the germline V gene, CDR1 is SGHTS and CDR2 is YDEGEE. V was cut by 1 base and J by 5 bases, with 15 bases left in between. CDR3 length equals 15 residues.

The chain carries TRBV18 and TRBJ1-4; D is uncertain. V was shortened by 3 bases and J by 6 bases, with 8 bases between the two germline ends. Germline CDR1 is KGHSH and CDR2 is LQKENI. The CDR3 covers 13 residues. CDR3: CASSPRSDEKLFF. CDR3 sequence (DNA): TGTGCCAGCTCACCTAGGTCGGATGAAAAACTGTTTTTT.

The rearrangement joins TRBV6-1 to TRBJ2-2; D possibly uses TRBD1 or TRBD2 (6 bases each). Deletions cut 6 bases from V and 6 bases from J, with 17 bases between. Germline CDR1 reads MNHNS; CDR2 reads SASEGT. The CDR3 has 15 residues. CDR3 protein: CASRWGDTSPGELFF. In DNA form, the CDR3 reads TGTGCCAGCAGGTGGGGGGACACCTCCCCCGGGGAGCTGTTTTTT.

The V call is TRBV11-2, the J call TRBJ2-1; 11 bases match TRBD2. After removal of 4 bases from V and 6 bases from J, the junction contained 8 bases not matched to a gene. This CDR3 is 16 amino acids long. Germline assignment: CDR1 SGHAT and CDR2 FQNNGV. CDR3 sequence reads: CASSSVSGGGTNEQFF. The CDR3 DNA follows: TGTGCCAGCAGCTCGGTTAGCGGGGGGGGAACCAATGAGCAGTTCTTC.

V usage is TRBV19 and J usage is TRBJ2-3; either TRBD1 or TRBD2 may supply D (5 bases each). V lost 7 bases and J 0 bases, leaving 14 bases between the germline ends. The CDR3 has 15 amino acids. Per germline, CDR1 LNHDA and CDR2 SQIVND (reference sequence). CDR3 sequence: CASTLGPASTDTQYF. In nucleotides, the CDR3 is TGTGCCAGTACCCTGGGACCTGCTAGCACAGATACGCAGTATTTT.

The V and J genes are TRBV2 and TRBJ1-2; 7 bases agree with TRBD1. Germline-derived CDR1 and CDR2 are SNHLY and FYNNEI. The ends lost 1 base at V and 8 bases at J; junction bases unmatched: 7. CDR3 size: 14 residues. CDR3 coding DNA: TGTGCCAGCAGTGAAGTCAGGGGGACGGGAGGCTACACCTTC. Protein sequence: CASSEVRGTGGYTF.

In this sample, this clone turned up once. The chain combines TRBV27 with TRBJ2-6, with unresolved D. The CDR3 totals 16 residues. Germline CDR1 MNHEY, CDR2 SMNVEV (reference sequence). V was pared by 3 bases and J by 0 bases, with 9 bases between. CDR3 in DNA: TGTGCCAGCAGTTTCGCCGGATACTCTGGGGCCAACGTCCTGACTTTC. Its translation is CASSFAGYSGANVLTF.

The gene calls are TRBV5-5 and TRBJ1-4; 11 bases are shared with TRBD1. Germline assignment: CDR1 SGHKS and CDR2 YYEKEE (reference sequence). V dropped 3 bases and J dropped 7; count of bases not matched to a gene: 5. The length of the CDR3 is 15 residues. The CDR3 nucleotides read TGTGCCAGCAGCTCACCGGGACAGGGGGGTGAAAAACTGTTTTTT. It encodes CASSSPGQGGEKLFF.

Remarks on this clone: This sample includes further DNA sequences coding for the same CDR3. The chain carries TRBV9 and TRBJ2-3, with D hard to call. V gave up 0 bases and J gave up 0 bases, with 5 bases separating them. CDR3 length equals 14 residues. The germline V gene encodes CDR1 SGDLS and CDR2 YYNGEE. In DNA form, the CDR3 reads TGTGCCAGCAGCGTAGCGGTTAGCACAGATACGCAGTATTTT. As protein: CASSVAVSTDTQYF.

The gene calls are TRBV6-7 and TRBJ2-7; tentative D call: TRBD1 (6 bases). TRBV6-7 is annotated as an ORF whose role is uncertain. Trimming cost V 0 bases and J 10 bases, with 16 bases left between them. The CDR3 extends over 14 amino acids. The CDR3 bases are TGTGCCAGCAGTTACTCGGGAGTTTCGGGACATCAGTACTTC. Protein sequence: CASSYSGVSGHQYF.

A few counts support this clone. V usage is TRBV7-9 and J usage is TRBJ1-6, with D possibly matching TRBD1 (5 bases). Germline CDR1 is SEHNR and CDR2 is FQNEAQ (reference sequence). Deletions cut 6 bases from V and 10 bases from J, with 10 bases between. This CDR3 comprises 12 residues. CDR3 residues: CASRDKKSPLHF. CDR3 DNA: TGTGCCAGCAGGGACAAGAAATCACCCCTCCACTTT. Full variable domain (rest looked up from reference TRBV7-9 and TRBJ1-6): DTGVSQNPRHKITKRGQNVTFRCDPISEHNRLYWYRQTLGQGPEFLTYFQNEAQLEKSRLLSDRFSAERPKGSFSTLEIQRTEQGDSAMYLCASRDKKSPLHFGNGTRLTVT.

The V gene is TRBV30, the J gene TRBJ2-7; D not resolved. Looked up from germline, CDR1 is GTSNPN and CDR2 is SVGIG (reference sequence). Trimming pared 0 bases from V and 7 bases from J, leaving 10 bases between. CDR3 length: 12 residues. The CDR3 nucleotides are TGTGCCTGGAGTGTATGGGGAAAGGAGCAGTACTTC. This translates into CAWSVWGKEQYF.

J is TRBJ1-3 and V is TRBV7-2, with D unclear. V was clipped by 4 bases and J by 0 bases, with 13 bases between them. The CDR3 is 16 amino acids. Germline CDR1 SGHTA, CDR2 FQGNSA. CDR3 protein: CASSSPRWGSGNTIYF. CDR3 DNA sequence: TGTGCCAGCAGCTCCCCTCGTTGGGGCTCTGGAAACACCATATATTTT.

This clone was seen once. The junction departs from the called germline gene at one end, perhaps through a read error. This chain uses TRBV2 with TRBJ1-2; 7 bases are a match to TRBD1. This CDR3 comprises 12 residues. Germline V gene sequence: CDR1 SNHLY, CDR2 FYNNEI. The CDR3 loop reads CCAGTENYGYTF. For the CDR3, the DNA is TGCTGCGCCGGGACAGAGAACTATGGCTACACCTTC.

The V gene is TRBV11-1, the J gene TRBJ2-7; weak D call: TRBD1 (6 bases). The CDR3 is made up of 15 amino acids. V was trimmed by 5 bases and J by 1 base, leaving 15 bases between them. Germline V CDR1 and CDR2: SGHAT, FQDESV (reference sequence). The CDR3 DNA follows: TGTGCCAGCAGCGTTCGACAGGATCGTTCCTACGAGCAGTACTTC. This gives the protein CASSVRQDRSYEQYF. Supplemented by reference TRBV11-1 and TRBJ2-7, the full variable domain reads EAEVAQSPRYKITEKSQAVAFWCDPISGHATLYWYRQILGQGPELLVQFQDESVVDDSQLPKDRFSAERLKGVDSTLKIQPAELGDSAMYLCASSVRQDRSYEQYFGPGTRLTVT.

The chain uses TRBV2 and TRBJ2-1; D ambiguous. Germline V CDR1 and CDR2: SNHLY, FYNNEI. Trimming took off 2 bases at V and 5 bases at J, with 7 bases between the two ends. CDR3 length: 13 residues. CDR3 residues: CASSELEDNEQFF. Written as DNA, the CDR3 is TGTGCCAGCAGTGAATTGGAAGACAATGAGCAGTTCTTC.

This chain connects TRBV18 to TRBJ2-7; D call uncertain. V shed 6 bases and J shed 5 bases, with 11 bases lying between them. This CDR3 has 12 residues. CDR1 and CDR2 (germline): KGHSH, LQKENI. CDR3 nucleotides: TGTGCCAGCTCCCCCTATAAAGACGAGCAGTACTTC. Its protein is CASSPYKDEQYF.

This clone was seen a single time. The chain is built from TRBV11-3 and TRBJ2-1, with 7 bases lining up with TRBD2. The CDR3 has 16 residues. J was trimmed by 6 bases and V by 1 base; bases with no gene match: 9. Per the germline V gene, CDR1 is SGHNT and CDR2 is YENEEA. CDR3 loop: CASSLGGLHSGNEQFF. CDR3 DNA: TGTGCCAGCAGCTTAGGGGGACTACACTCGGGCAATGAGCAGTTCTTC.

This clone has only a few counts. The rearrangement links TRBV13 to TRBJ2-1; 12 nucleotides agree with TRBD2. The CDR3 length is 17 residues. V shed 0 bases and J 7 bases; nucleotides not matched to a gene: 7. CDR1 and CDR2 from the germline V gene are PRHDT and FYEKMQ (reference sequence). CDR3 coding DNA: TGTGCCAGCAGCTTAGGCCTACTAGCGGGAGGAGGGAATGAGCAGTTCTTC. This sequence encodes CASSLGLLAGGGNEQFF.

The chain recombines TRBV6-6 with TRBJ2-3, with 8 bases aligning to TRBD2. Germline assignment: CDR1 MNHNY and CDR2 SVGAGI (reference sequence). The V and J ends lost 7 bases and 2 bases, in that order; junction bases with no gene match: 5. The CDR3 spans 14 residues. CDR3 DNA sequence: TGTGCCAGCAACCTAGCGGGCTTCACAGATACGCAGTATTTT. It specifies CASNLAGFTDTQYF.

This CDR3 reads CASSLKGAMGYTF. The CDR3, as DNA: TGTGCCAGCAGCTTAAAGGGGGCGATGGGCTACACCTTC. The J gene is TRBJ1-2, the V gene TRBV11-2; TRBD1 aligns across 7 bases. J was trimmed by 8 bases and V by 2 bases; bases with no gene match: 5. CDR1 SGHAT and CDR2 FQNNGV come from the germline V gene. The CDR3 is 13 amino acids.